Included here is one T cell receptor (beta chain) sequence, with context. The sample is drawn from a study of blood T cell repertoires in COVID-19. For the study at large: T cells, B-cell-depleted T cells, or PBMCs supplied cDNA or gDNA.

The Seattle patients, enrolled during active infection, were followed longitudinally. Methods used by the authors: Cell counts per sample came from amplifying reference gene primers. Using immunoSEQ multiplex PCR, the repertoire was profiled, and TCRdb retains in-frame clones only, with some absent. From that table come the V and J calls and clone size; the DNA was used to work out D and trimming. The profile shows under 60,000 clones, approximately 90% of them singletons. V gave up 3 bases and J gave up 10 bases; unmatched junction bases: 7. The CDR3 length is 15 residues. Per the germline V gene, CDR1 is MNHEY and CDR2 is SMNVEV (reference sequence).

Source material: peripheral blood. The TCR was taken from an older woman with COVID-19, enrolled during active disease. V gene TRBV27 combines with J gene TRBJ2-1; 12 nucleotides agree with TRBD2. The CDR3 loop is CASSFLGLAGVEQFF. In nucleotides, the CDR3 is TGTGCCAGCAGTTTCCTGGGACTAGCGGGTGTCGAGCAGTTCTTC.